This T cell receptor beta chain stems from a study of T cell responses to AZD1222 COVID-19 vaccine. Whole-study results and caveats: Spike-specific TCR repertoires showed rising breadth and depth after two AZD1222 doses. The sample set comprised mostly white British donors with more females, and clonal diversity was possibly underestimated.

Measured with immunoSEQ multiplex PCR; TCRdb has only the in-frame clones, and not every one. Seen here are under 200,000 clones, approximately 90% observed once, and the top ten hold 1% to 1.5%. This CDR3 region has 12 residues. Germline CDR1 MNHEY, CDR2 SMNVEV (reference sequence). V gave up 8 bases and J gave up 5 bases, with 10 bases separating them. Of note for this clone: Its cognate antigen is unknown.

Second-dose intervals of approximately 4 or approximately 12 weeks were pooled. This rearrangement joins TRBV27 to TRBJ2-1; D remains unclear. The TCR sequence derives from an adult who received the AZD1222 COVID-19 vaccine. The sample in question was peripheral blood, obtained 28 days after the second AZD1222 dose. The CDR3 region has the DNA TGTGCCAGCCGGTTATTCCACAATGAGCAGTTCTTC. Translating it yields CASRLFHNEQFF.